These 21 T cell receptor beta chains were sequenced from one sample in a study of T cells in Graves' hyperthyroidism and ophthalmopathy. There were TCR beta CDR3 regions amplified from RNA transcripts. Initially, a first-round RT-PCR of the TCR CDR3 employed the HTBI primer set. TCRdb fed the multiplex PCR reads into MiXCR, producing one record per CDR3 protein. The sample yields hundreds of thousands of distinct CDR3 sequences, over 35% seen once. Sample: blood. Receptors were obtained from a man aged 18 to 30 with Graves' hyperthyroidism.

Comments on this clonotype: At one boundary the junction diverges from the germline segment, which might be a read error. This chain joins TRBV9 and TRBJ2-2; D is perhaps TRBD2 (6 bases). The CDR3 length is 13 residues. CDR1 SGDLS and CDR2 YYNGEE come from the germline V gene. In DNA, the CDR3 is TGTGCCAGCACCCGAGGGCTCACCGGGGGGCTGTTTTTT. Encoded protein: CASTRGLTGGLFF.

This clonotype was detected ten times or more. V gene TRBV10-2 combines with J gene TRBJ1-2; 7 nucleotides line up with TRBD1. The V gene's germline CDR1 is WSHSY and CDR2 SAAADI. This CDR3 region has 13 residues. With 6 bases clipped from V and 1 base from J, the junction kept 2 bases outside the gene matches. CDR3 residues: CASRGQFNYGYTF. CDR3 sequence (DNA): TGCGCCAGCAGGGGACAGTTTAACTATGGCTACACCTTC.

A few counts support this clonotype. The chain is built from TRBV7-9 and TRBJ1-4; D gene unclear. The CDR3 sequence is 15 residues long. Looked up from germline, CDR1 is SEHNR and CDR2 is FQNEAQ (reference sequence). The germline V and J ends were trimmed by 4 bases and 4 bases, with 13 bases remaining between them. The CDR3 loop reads CASSSAGSFNEKLFF. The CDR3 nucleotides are TGTGCCAGCAGCTCTGCGGGGAGTTTTAATGAAAAACTGTTTTTT.

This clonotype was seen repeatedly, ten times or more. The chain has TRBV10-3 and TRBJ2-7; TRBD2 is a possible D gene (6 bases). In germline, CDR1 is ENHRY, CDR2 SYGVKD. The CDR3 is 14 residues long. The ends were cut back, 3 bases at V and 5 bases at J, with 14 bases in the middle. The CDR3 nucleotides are TGTGCCATCAGTGACGGCAGGTCGGGGGACGAGCAGTACTTC. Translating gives CAISDGRSGDEQYF.

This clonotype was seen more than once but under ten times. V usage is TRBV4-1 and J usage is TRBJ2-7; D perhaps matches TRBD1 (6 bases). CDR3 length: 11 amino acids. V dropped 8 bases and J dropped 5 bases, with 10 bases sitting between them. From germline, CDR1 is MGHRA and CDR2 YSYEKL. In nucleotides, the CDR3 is TGCGCCAGCGGGGCAGGGGACGAGCAGTACTTC. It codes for CASGAGDEQYF.

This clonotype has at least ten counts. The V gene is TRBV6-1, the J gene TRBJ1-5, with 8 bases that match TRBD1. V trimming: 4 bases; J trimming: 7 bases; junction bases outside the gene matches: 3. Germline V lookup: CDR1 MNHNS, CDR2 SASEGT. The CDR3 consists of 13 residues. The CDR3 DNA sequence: TGTGCCAGCAGTGTGGACAGGGACCAGCCCCAGCATTTT. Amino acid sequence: CASSVDRDQPQHF.

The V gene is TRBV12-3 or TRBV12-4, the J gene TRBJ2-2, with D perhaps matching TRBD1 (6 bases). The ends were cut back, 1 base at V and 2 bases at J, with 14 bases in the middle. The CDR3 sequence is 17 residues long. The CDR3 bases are TGTGCCAGCAGTTTAGGGGAGCAGGGGATAAACACCGGGGAGCTGTTTTTT. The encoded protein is CASSLGEQGINTGELFF.

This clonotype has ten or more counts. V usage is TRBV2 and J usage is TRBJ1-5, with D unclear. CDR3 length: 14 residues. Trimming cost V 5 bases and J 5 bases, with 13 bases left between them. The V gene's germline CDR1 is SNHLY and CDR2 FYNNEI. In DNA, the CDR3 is TGTGCCAGCAGTACTGTTGGTCGGGATCAGCCCCAGCATTTT. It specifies CASSTVGRDQPQHF. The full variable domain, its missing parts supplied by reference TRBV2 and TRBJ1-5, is EPEVTQTPSHQVTQMGQEVILRCVPISNHLYFYWYRQILGQKVEFLVSFYNNEISEKSEIFDDQFSVERPDGSNFTLKIRSTKLEDSAMYFCASSTVGRDQPQHFGDGTRLSIL.

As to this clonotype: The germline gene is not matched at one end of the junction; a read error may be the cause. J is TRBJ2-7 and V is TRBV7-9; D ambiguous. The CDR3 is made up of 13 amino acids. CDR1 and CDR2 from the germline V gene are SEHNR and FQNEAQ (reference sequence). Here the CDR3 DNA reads TGTGCCAGCAGTTTAGGGCACCAATACGAGCAGTACTTC. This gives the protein CASSLGHQYEQYF.

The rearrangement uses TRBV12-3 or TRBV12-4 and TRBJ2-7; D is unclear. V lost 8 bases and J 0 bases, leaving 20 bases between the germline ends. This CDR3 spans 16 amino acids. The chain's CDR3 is CASASPLWGSSYEQYF. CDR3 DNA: TGTGCCAGCGCTTCTCCGCTGTGGGGTAGCTCCTACGAGCAGTACTTC.

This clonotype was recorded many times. The CDR3 coding sequence is TGCGCCAGCAGCTTGACCCCAGGGGACGGCTACACCTTC. Encoded protein: CASSLTPGDGYTF. V is TRBV5-1 and J is TRBJ1-2; the D gene is possibly TRBD1 (6 bases). The germline V and J ends were trimmed by 1 base and 8 bases, with 12 bases remaining between them. The CDR3 length is 13 residues. Per the germline V gene, CDR1 is SGHRS and CDR2 is YFSETQ.

In DNA, the CDR3 is TGTGCCACCAGTGATGCTCTTAGCGGGGGGGCAGGTGAGCAGTTCTTC. This codes for CATSDALSGGAGEQFF. V and J are TRBV24-1 and TRBJ2-7, with TRBD2 identical over 11 bases. The assigned J gene may be wrong: the sequence end matches TRBJ2-1 better. Germline V gene lookup returns CDR1 KGHDR and CDR2 SFDVKD. This CDR3 spans 16 amino acids.

This CDR3 reads CASSVDDRGAGANVLTF. CDR3 DNA: TGTGCCAGCAGCGTAGACGACAGGGGGGCTGGGGCCAACGTCCTGACTTTC. V usage is TRBV9 and J usage is TRBJ2-6, with 9 bases lining up with TRBD1. Unmatched junction bases numbered 3, after V lost 0 bases and J lost 2 bases. Looked up from germline, CDR1 is SGDLS and CDR2 is YYNGEE. The CDR3 length is 17 residues.

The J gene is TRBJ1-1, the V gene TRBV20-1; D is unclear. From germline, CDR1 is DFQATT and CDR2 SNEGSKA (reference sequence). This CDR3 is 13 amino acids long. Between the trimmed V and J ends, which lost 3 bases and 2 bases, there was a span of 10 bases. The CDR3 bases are TGCAGTGCTAGCGGTGGGTTCAACACTGAAGCTTTCTTT. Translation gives CSASGGFNTEAFF.

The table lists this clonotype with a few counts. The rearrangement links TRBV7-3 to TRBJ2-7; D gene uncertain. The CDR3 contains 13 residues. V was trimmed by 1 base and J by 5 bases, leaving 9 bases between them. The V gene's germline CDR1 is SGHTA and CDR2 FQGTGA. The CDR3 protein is CASSLSPSDEQYF. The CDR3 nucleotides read TGTGCCAGCAGCTTAAGTCCCTCGGACGAGCAGTACTTC.

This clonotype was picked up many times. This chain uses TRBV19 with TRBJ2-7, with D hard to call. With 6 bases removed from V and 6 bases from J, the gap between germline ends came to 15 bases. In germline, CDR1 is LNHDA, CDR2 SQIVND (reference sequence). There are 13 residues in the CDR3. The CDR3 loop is CASRAPRSGEQYF. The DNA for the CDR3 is TGTGCCAGTAGGGCCCCACGATCGGGCGAGCAGTACTTC.

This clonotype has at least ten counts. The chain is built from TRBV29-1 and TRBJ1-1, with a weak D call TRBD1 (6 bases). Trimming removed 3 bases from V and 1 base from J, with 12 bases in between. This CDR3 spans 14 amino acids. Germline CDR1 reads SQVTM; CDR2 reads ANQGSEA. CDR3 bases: TGCAGCGTTGAGCTGGGGGCGGGGAACACTGAAGCTTTCTTT. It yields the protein CSVELGAGNTEAFF.

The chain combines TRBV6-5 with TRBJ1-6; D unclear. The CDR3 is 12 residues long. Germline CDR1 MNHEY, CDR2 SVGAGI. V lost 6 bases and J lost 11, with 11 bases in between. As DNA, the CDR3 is TGTGCCAGCAGCACCCCCGGAGCACCCCTCCACTTT. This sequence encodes CASSTPGAPLHF.

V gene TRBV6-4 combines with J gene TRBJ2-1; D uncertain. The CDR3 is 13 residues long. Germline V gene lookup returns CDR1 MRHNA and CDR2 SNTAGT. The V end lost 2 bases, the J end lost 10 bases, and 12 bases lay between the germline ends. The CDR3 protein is CASSDRPLGEQFF. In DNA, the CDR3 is TGTGCCAGCAGTGACAGGCCCTTGGGGGAGCAGTTCTTC.

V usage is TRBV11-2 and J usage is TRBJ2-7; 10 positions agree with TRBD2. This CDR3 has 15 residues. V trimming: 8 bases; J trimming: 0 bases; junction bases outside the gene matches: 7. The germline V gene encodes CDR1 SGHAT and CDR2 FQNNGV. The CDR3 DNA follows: TGTGCCAGCTCAAAGCGGGAGGGCTACTCCTACGAGCAGTACTTC. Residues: CASSKREGYSYEQYF.

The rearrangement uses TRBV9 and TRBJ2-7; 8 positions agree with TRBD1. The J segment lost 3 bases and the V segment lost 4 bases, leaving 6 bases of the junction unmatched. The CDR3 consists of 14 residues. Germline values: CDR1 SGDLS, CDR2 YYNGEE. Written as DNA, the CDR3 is TGTGCCAGCAGCCAAGCAGGGGGCATCTACGAGCAGTACTTC. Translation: CASSQAGGIYEQYF. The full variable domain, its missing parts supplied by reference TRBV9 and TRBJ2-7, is DSGVTQTPKHLITATGQRVTLRCSPRSGDLSVYWYQQSLDQGLQFLIQYYNGEERAKGNILERFSAQQFPDLHSELNLSSLELGDSALYFCASSQAGGIYEQYFGPGTRLTVT.